Sequencing of this T cell receptor beta chain was carried out in a study of cytomegalovirus exposure and HLA in healthy donors. CDR3 length: 17 amino acids. V shed 3 bases, J shed 7 bases, and the junction held 12 bases outside the gene matches. Germline V gives CDR1 SGHDT, CDR2 YYEEEE. The PCR ran on 60 Vbeta and 13 Jbeta primers. Data came from immunoSEQ multiplex PCR; TCRdb stores just in-frame clones and leaves some out. The data contain 80,000 to 100,000 clones, over 65% of them singletons. The chain uses TRBV5-6 and TRBJ2-2; 10 bases agree with TRBD2. The receptor was derived from a woman under 30 in good health and CMV-seropositive. Sequencing was done on a sample of PBMCs. The CDR3 loop is CASSYPRVPSGSGELFF. In nucleotides, the CDR3 is TGTGCCAGCAGCTACCCGAGGGTGCCTAGCGGGAGCGGGGAGCTGTTTTTT.